This T cell receptor beta chain came from a study of T-cell reconstitution after alpha-beta-depleted transplantation in children. Preparation of the TCRbeta library involved a method that used unique molecular identifiers. One entry per CDR3 protein, called by TCRdb with MiXCR from the PCR reads. The table has approximately 230,000 distinct CDR3 sequences, roughly 25% seen once; the top ten hold about 4.8%. Study-wide findings and caveats: Once a year had passed after transplant, T-cell counts and diversity came mostly from newly produced T cells. Several hundred expanded graft clones reportedly gave rise to the alpha-beta T cells present about two months after transplant. Surviving recipient cells, namely T cells and thymic progenitors, were the source of high day-60 TCRbeta diversity in some patients.

CDR1 LNHDA and CDR2 SQIVND come from the germline V gene (reference sequence). CDR3 length equals 12 residues. V shed 3 bases and J shed 8 bases, with 7 bases lying between them. In regard to this clonotype: Antigen unknown.

The chain employs TRBV19 and TRBJ1-4, with unresolved D. The material sequenced was PBMCs, mostly from graft donor cells, taken 360 days after TCRalphabeta/CD19-depleted stem cell transplant. The sequence derives from a female patient aged 2-15 years who had a stem cell transplant for congenital amegakaryocytic thrombocytopenia, so the T cells may come from the graft donor. CDR3 nucleotides: TGTGCCAGTAGTATGAGGGTCGAAAAACTGTTTTTT. It yields the protein CASSMRVEKLFF.